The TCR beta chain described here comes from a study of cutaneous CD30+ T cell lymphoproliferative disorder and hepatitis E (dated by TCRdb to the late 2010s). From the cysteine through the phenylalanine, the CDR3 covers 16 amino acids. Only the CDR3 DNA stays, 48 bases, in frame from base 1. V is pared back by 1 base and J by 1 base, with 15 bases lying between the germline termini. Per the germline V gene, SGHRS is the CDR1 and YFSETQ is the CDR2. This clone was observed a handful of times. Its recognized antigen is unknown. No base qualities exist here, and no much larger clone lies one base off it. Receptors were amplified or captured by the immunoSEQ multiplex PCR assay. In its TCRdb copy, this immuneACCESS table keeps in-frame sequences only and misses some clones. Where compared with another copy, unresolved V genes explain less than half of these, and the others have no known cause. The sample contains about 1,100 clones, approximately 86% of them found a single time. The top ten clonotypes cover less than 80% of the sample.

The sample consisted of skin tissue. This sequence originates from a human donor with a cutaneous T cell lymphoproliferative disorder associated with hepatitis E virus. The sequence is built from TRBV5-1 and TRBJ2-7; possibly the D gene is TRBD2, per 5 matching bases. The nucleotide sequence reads TGCGCCAGCAGCTTGTACGGTGGAGGCGGTTCCTACGAGCAGTACTTC. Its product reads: CASSLYGGGGSYEQYF. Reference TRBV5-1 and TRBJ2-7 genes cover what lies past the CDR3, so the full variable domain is KAGVTQTPRYLIKTRGQQVTLSCSPISGHRSVSWYQQTPGQGLQFLFEYFSETQRNKGNFPGRFSGRQFSNSRSEMNVSTLELGDSALYLCASSLYGGGGSYEQYFGPGTRLTVT.